The 14 T cell receptor beta chains below all came from one sample that was sequenced in a study of shared clonotypes between healthy human individuals. Naive-designated CD8 cells lacked CD45RO, were positively enriched for CCR7, and omitted terminally differentiated effector memory CD45RA+ cells. Generated by immunoSEQ multiplex PCR, the TCRdb table keeps only in-frame clones and is missing some. The sample includes hundreds of thousands of clones, approximately 95% seen only once; the top ten take over 0.09%. Sequencing used naive CD8+ T cells sorted from blood. Source of these receptors: a woman aged 25 to 39 in good health.

The gene calls are TRBV12-2 and TRBJ1-2. TRBV12-2 is a listed pseudogene. The length of the CDR3 is 15 residues. This CDR3 is CASRLAMDGRYGYTF. In DNA, the CDR3 is TGTGCAAGTCGCTTAGCCATGGACGGTCGATATGGCTACACCTTC.

The rearrangement joins TRBV28 to TRBJ2-7, with 8 bases identical to TRBD1. With V trimmed by 5 bases and J by 2 bases, 5 bases remained unmatched. There are 14 residues in the CDR3. Germline CDR1 is MDHEN and CDR2 is SYDVKM. CDR3 amino acids: CASSTGQGPYEQYF. DNA of the CDR3: TGTGCCAGCAGTACCGGACAGGGTCCCTACGAGCAGTACTTC.

Concerning this clone: One end of the junction varies from germline; a read error may be responsible. The chain couples TRBV28 to TRBJ2-7; possible D gene TRBD1, 6 bases. The CDR3 runs 16 residues. Germline loops: CDR1 MDHEN, CDR2 SYDVKM. The CDR3 protein is CASSLWTEASSYEQYF. The CDR3 DNA is TGTGCCAGCAGTCTATGGACAGAAGCATCATCCTACGAGCAGTACTTC.

J is TRBJ1-1 and V is TRBV27; D call uncertain. The germline V and J ends were trimmed by 3 bases and 4 bases, with 9 bases remaining between them. The CDR3 is 13 amino acids. In germline, CDR1 is MNHEY, CDR2 SMNVEV (reference sequence). The CDR3 DNA reads TGTGCCAGCAGTTTTGGGAGAGGCACTGAAGCTTTCTTT. Amino acid sequence: CASSFGRGTEAFF.

The V gene is TRBV11-2, the J gene TRBJ2-7; D is tentatively TRBD1 or TRBD2 (5 bases each). Germline CDR1 SGHAT, CDR2 FQNNGV. The germline V and J ends were trimmed by 7 bases and 2 bases, with 12 bases remaining between them. The CDR3 extends over 13 amino acids. This CDR3 is CASMGDGTYEQYF. CDR3 DNA sequence: TGTGCCAGCATGGGGGACGGAACCTACGAGCAGTACTTC.

The V call is TRBV9, the J call TRBJ1-1; no firm D call. CDR3 length: 13 residues. V lost 1 base to trimming and J lost 6 bases, with 10 bases between them. Germline assignment: CDR1 SGDLS and CDR2 YYNGEE. The CDR3 sequence is CASSVYGGSEAFF. The CDR3 DNA follows: TGTGCCAGCAGCGTATACGGTGGATCTGAAGCTTTCTTT.

The V and J genes are TRBV15 and TRBJ1-5; TRBD1 matches 9 bases. J lost 5 bases, V lost 3 bases, and 5 bases had no gene match. CDR1 and CDR2 (germline): LNHNV, YYDKDF (reference sequence). The CDR3 has 15 residues. Written as DNA, the CDR3 is TGTGCCACCAGCAGTAACAGGGGGCTAGATCAGCCCCAGCATTTT. Translating gives CATSSNRGLDQPQHF. The variable domain in full, completed from reference TRBV15 and TRBJ1-5, reads DAMVIQNPRYQVTQFGKPVTLSCSQTLNHNVMYWYQQKSSQAPKLLFHYYDKDFNNEADTPDNFQSRRPNTSFCFLDIRSPGLGDTAMYLCATSSNRGLDQPQHFGDGTRLSIL.

The rearrangement joins TRBV7-9 to TRBJ2-7, with D hard to call. This CDR3 spans 13 amino acids. Germline V lookup: CDR1 SEHNR, CDR2 FQNEAQ (reference sequence). The V gene lost 10 bases and the J gene lost 3 bases, with 16 bases spanning the gap. The CDR3 DNA is TGTGCCACCTCCTTAGGGTCCAACTACGAGCAGTACTTC. This codes for CATSLGSNYEQYF.

The J gene is TRBJ2-7, the V gene TRBV27; D perhaps matches TRBD1 (5 bases). Germline V gives CDR1 MNHEY, CDR2 SMNVEV (reference sequence). The CDR3 has 15 amino acids. V lost 3 bases to trimming and J lost 2 bases, with 14 bases between them. CDR3 DNA: TGTGCCAGCAGTTTGGGTGGGGCCCCAGCCTACGAGCAGTACTTC. This translates into CASSLGGAPAYEQYF.

The chain carries TRBV27 and TRBJ2-2; no clear D gene. This CDR3 contains 14 residues. The germline gives CDR1 MNHEY, CDR2 SMNVEV (reference sequence). V shed 5 bases and J shed 7 bases, with 14 bases lying between them. The DNA of the CDR3 is TGTGCCAGCAGTCAATACTCGGGCGTCGGGGAGCTGTTTTTT. Amino acid sequence: CASSQYSGVGELFF.

The chain uses TRBV27 and TRBJ1-1; 7 nucleotides match TRBD1. The CDR3 runs 14 residues. J lost 1 base, V lost 4 bases, and 3 bases had no gene match. The germline CDR1 and CDR2 sequences are MNHEY and SMNVEV (reference sequence). CDR3 sequence reads: CASSSTGSNTEAFF. CDR3 coding DNA: TGTGCCAGCAGTTCGACAGGGTCGAACACTGAAGCTTTCTTT.

The chain has TRBV15 and TRBJ2-7, with 7 bases matching TRBD1. This CDR3 contains 14 residues. V gave up 4 bases and J gave up 0 bases; unmatched junction bases: 3. Looked up from germline, CDR1 is LNHNV and CDR2 is YYDKDF (reference sequence). CDR3 nucleotides: TGTGCCACCAGCAAAGACAGGGCCTCCTACGAGCAGTACTTC. Translating it yields CATSKDRASYEQYF.

The chain carries TRBV7-6 and TRBJ2-1; the match to TRBD2 covers 9 bases. V dropped 5 bases and J dropped 3; count of bases not matched to a gene: 8. Germline V gene sequence: CDR1 SGHVS, CDR2 FNYEAQ. The CDR3 is 16 amino acids. The CDR3 here is CASSDPIAGVYNEQFF. Written as DNA, the CDR3 is TGTGCCAGCAGCGACCCTATAGCGGGAGTCTACAATGAGCAGTTCTTC.

This chain joins TRBV28 and TRBJ1-2; no reliable D call. V lost 5 bases, J lost 8 bases, and 12 bases lay in between. This CDR3 is 12 amino acids long. The germline gives CDR1 MDHEN, CDR2 SYDVKM. The CDR3 coding sequence is TGTGCCAGCAGTACGGACTCGTTGGGCTACACCTTC. Translated, it gives CASSTDSLGYTF.